This paragraph reports one T cell receptor beta chain. The antigen remains unidentified. The data originate from a study of cytomegalovirus exposure and HLA in healthy donors. 13 Jbeta primers and 60 Vbeta primers were used for the PCR. Data came from immunoSEQ multiplex PCR; TCRdb stores just in-frame clones and leaves some out. The sample contains around 190,000 clones, approximately 80% of which appear only once. Overall study results and limits: Reportedly, a later analysis found an Asian-associated ancestry cluster had fewer N-insertions than the approximately 600-donor mean.

The CDR3 covers 15 residues. After removal of 5 bases from V and 3 bases from J, the junction contained 5 bases not matched to a gene. Germline-derived CDR1 and CDR2 are GTSNPN and SVGIG (reference sequence). The chain joins TRBV30 to TRBJ2-6; TRBD1 matches 9 bases. The sample consisted of PBMCs. This receptor was identified in a girl under 10 years old in good health and CMV-seropositive. CDR3 nucleotides: TGTGCCTGGGGGACAGGGCCGGGTGGGGCCAACGTCCTGACTTTC. Protein product: CAWGTGPGGANVLTF.